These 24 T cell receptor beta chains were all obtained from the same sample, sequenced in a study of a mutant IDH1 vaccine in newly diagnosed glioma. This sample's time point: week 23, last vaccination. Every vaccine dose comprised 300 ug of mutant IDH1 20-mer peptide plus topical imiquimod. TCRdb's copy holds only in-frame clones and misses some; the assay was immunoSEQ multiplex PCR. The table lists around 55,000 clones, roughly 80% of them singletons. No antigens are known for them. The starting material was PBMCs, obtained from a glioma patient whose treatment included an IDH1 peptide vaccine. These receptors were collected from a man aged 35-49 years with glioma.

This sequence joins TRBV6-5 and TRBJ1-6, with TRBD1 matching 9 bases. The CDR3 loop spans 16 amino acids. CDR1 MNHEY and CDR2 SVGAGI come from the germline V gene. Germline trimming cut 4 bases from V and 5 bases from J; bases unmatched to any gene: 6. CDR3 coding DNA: TGTGCCAGCAGTTCGTCGGGACAGGGAAATAATTCACCCCTCCACTTT. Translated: CASSSSGQGNNSPLHF.

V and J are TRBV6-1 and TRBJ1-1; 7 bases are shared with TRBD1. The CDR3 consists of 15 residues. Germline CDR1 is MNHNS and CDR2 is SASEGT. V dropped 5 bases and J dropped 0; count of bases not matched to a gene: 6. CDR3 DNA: TGTGCCAGCAGTAACCCGACAGGGTTGAACACTGAAGCTTTCTTT. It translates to CASSNPTGLNTEAFF.

The CDR3 loop reads CASSLGSGTNSPLHF. The CDR3 DNA follows: TGTGCCAGCAGCTTGGGTTCGGGTACCAATTCACCCCTCCACTTT. The chain carries TRBV5-6 and TRBJ1-6; D not resolved. The V gene's germline CDR1 is SGHDT and CDR2 YYEEEE. V was clipped by 0 bases and J by 7 bases, with 11 bases between them. The CDR3 sequence is 15 residues long.

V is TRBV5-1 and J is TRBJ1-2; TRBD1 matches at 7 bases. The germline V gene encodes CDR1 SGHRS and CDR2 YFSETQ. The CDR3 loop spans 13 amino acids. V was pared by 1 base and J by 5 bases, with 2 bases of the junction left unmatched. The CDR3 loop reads CASSLWTGYGYTF. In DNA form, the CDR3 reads TGCGCCAGCAGCTTGTGGACAGGTTATGGCTACACCTTC.

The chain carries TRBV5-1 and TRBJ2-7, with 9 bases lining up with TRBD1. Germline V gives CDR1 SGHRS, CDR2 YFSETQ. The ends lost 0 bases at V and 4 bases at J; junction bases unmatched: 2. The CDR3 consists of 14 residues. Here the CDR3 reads CASSLAGTGYEQYF. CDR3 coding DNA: TGCGCCAGCAGCTTGGCCGGGACAGGGTACGAGCAGTACTTC.

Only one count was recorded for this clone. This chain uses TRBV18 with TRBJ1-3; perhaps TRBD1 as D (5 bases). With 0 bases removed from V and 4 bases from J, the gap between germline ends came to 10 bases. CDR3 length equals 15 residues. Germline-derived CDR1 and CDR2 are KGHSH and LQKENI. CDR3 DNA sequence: TGTGCCAGCTCACCACCGCAGGGTCGGGGAAACACCATATATTTT. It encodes CASSPPQGRGNTIYF. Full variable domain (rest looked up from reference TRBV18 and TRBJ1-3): NAGVMQNPRHLVRRRGQEARLRCSPMKGHSHVYWYRQLPEEGLKFMVYLQKENIIDESGMPKERFSAEFPKEGPSILRIQQVVRGDSAAYFCASSPPQGRGNTIYFGEGSWLTVV.

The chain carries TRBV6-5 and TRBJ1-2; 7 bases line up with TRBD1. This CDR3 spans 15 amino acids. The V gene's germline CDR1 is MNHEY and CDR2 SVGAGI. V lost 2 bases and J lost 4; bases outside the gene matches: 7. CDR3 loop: CASSYTPGGGYGYTF. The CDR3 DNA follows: TGTGCCAGCAGTTACACCCCAGGGGGGGGCTATGGCTACACCTTC.

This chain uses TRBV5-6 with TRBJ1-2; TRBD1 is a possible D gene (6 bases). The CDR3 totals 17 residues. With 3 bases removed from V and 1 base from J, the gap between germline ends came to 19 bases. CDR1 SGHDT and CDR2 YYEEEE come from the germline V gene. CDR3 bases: TGTGCCAGCAGCTCAACCTTCGGGGGCGCGCATAACTATGGCTACACCTTC. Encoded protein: CASSSTFGGAHNYGYTF.

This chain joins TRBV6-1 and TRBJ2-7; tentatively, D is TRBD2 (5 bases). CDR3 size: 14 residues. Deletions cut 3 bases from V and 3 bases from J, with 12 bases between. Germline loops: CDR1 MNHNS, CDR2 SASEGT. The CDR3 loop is CASSDSGSGYEQYF. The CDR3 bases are TGTGCCAGCAGTGATTCGGGGTCGGGCTACGAGCAGTACTTC.

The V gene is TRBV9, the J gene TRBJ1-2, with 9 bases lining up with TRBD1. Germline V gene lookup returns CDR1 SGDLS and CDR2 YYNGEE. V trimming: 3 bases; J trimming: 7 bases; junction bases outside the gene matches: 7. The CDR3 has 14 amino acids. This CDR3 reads CASSDRGQWGGYTF. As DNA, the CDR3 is TGTGCCAGCAGCGACAGGGGGCAGTGGGGTGGCTACACCTTC.

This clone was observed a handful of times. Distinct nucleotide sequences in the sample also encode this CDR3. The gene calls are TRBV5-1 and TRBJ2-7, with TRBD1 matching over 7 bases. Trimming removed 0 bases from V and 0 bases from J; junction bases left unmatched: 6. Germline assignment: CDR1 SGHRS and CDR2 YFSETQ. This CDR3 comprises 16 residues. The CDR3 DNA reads TGCGCCAGCAGCTTGGGTCACCGGGACAGCTCCTACGAGCAGTACTTC. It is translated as CASSLGHRDSSYEQYF.

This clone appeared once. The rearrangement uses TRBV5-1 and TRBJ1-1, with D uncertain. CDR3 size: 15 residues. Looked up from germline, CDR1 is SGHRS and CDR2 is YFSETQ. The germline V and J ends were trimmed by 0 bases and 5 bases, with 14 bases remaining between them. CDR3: CASSLVGGGGTEAFF. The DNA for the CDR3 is TGCGCCAGCAGCTTGGTGGGAGGTGGTGGTACTGAAGCTTTCTTT.

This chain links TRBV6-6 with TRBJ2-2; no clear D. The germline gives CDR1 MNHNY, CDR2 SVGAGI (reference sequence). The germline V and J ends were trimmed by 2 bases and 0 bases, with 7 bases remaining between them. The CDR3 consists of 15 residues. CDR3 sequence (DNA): TGTGCCAGCAGTTACCATGGATCGAACACCGGGGAGCTGTTTTTT. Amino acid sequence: CASSYHGSNTGELFF.

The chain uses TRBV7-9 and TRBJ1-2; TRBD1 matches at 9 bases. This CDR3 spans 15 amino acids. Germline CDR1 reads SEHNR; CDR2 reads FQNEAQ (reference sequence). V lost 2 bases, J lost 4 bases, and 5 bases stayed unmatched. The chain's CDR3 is CASSLQDRGFYGYTF. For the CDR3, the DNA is TGTGCCAGCAGCTTACAAGACAGGGGGTTCTATGGCTACACCTTC.

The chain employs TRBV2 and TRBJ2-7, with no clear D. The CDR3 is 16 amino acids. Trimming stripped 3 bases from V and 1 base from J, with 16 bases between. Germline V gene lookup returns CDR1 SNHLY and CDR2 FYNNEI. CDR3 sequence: CASSDMGHGVSYEQYF. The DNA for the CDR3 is TGTGCCAGCAGTGATATGGGTCACGGAGTGTCCTACGAGCAGTACTTC.

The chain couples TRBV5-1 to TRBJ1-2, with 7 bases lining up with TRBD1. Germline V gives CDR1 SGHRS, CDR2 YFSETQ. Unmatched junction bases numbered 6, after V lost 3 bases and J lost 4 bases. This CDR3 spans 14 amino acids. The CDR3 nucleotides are TGCGCCAGCAGCTCTACAGGGGTACGCTATGGCTACACCTTC. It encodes CASSSTGVRYGYTF.

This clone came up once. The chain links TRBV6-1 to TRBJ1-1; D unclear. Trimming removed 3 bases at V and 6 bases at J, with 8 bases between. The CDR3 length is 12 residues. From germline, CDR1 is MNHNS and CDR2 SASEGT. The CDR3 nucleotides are TGTGCCAGCAGTGACCGTTATTCTGAAGCTTTCTTT. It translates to CASSDRYSEAFF.

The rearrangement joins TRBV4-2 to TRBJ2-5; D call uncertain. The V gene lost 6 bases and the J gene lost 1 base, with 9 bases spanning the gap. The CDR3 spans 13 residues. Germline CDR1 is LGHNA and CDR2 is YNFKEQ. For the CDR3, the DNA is TGTGCCAGCAGTCTGCATTCCCAAGAGACCCAGTACTTC. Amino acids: CASSLHSQETQYF.

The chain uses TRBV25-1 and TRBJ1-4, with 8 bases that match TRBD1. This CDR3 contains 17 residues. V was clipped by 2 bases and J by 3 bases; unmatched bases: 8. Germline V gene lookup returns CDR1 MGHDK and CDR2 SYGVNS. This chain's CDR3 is CASSENPGQGPNEKLFF. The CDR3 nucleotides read TGTGCCAGCAGTGAAAACCCCGGACAGGGTCCTAATGAAAAACTGTTTTTT.

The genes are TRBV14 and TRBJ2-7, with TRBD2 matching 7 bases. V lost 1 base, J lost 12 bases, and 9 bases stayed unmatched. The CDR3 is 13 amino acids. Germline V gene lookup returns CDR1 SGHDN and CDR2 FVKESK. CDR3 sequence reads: CASSQGFYGGWYF. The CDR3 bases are TGTGCCAGCAGCCAAGGCTTCTACGGGGGGTGGTACTTC. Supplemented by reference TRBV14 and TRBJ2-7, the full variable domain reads EAGVTQFPSHSVIEKGQTVTLRCDPISGHDNLYWYRRVMGKEIKFLLHFVKESKQDESGMPNNRFLAERTGGTYSTLKVQPAELEDSGVYFCASSQGFYGGWYFGPGTRLTVT.

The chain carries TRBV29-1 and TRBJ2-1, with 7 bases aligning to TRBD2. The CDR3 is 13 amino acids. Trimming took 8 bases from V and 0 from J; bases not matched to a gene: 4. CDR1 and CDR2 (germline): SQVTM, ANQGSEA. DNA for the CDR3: TGCAGCCTCGGGGGGAGCTCCTACAATGAGCAGTTCTTC. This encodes CSLGGSSYNEQFF.

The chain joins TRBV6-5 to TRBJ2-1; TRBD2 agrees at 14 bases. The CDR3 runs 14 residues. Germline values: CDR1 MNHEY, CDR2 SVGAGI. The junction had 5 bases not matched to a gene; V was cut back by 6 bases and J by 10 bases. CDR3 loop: CASRTSGGALEQFF. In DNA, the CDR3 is TGTGCCAGCAGGACTAGCGGGGGGGCTCTGGAGCAGTTCTTC.

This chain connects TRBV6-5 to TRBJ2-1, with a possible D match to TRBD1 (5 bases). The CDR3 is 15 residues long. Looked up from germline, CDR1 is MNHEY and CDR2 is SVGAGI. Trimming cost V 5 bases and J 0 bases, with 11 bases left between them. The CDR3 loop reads CASSHRLSSYNEQFF. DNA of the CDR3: TGTGCCAGCAGTCACAGGCTCTCCTCCTACAATGAGCAGTTCTTC.

The CDR3 loop is CASSRWPVAEKLFF. CDR3 bases: TGTGCCAGTAGTAGGTGGCCTGTGGCTGAAAAACTGTTTTTT. This sequence joins TRBV19 and TRBJ1-4; D unresolved. This CDR3 spans 14 amino acids. Germline CDR1 LNHDA, CDR2 SQIVND (reference sequence). V lost 4 bases to trimming and J lost 7 bases, with 13 bases between them.